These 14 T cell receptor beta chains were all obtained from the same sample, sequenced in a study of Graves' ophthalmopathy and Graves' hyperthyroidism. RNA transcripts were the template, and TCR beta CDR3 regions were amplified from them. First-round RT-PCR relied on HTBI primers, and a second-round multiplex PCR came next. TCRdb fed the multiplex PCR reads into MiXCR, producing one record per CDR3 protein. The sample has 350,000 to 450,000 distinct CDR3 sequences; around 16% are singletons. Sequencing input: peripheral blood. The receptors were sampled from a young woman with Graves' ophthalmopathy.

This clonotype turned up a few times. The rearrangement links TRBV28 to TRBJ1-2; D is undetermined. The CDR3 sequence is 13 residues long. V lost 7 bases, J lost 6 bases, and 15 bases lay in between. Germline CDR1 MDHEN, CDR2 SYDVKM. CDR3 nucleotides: TGTGCCAGCACAACCCATGGTAGTAATGGCTACACCTTC. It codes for CASTTHGSNGYTF.

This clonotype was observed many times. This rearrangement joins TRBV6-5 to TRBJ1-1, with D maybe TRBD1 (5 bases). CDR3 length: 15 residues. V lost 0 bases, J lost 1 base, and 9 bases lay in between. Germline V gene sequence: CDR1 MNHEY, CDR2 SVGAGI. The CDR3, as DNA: TGTGCCAGCAGTTACTCGGGGACGAGGAACACTGAAGCTTTCTTT. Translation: CASSYSGTRNTEAFF.

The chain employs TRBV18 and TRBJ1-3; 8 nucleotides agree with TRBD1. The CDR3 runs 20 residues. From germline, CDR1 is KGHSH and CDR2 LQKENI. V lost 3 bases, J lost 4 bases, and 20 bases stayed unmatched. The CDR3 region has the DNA TGTGCCAGCTCACCCAACTCGCTACGGACAGGGTCACTTTCGGGAAACACCATATATTTT. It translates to CASSPNSLRTGSLSGNTIYF.

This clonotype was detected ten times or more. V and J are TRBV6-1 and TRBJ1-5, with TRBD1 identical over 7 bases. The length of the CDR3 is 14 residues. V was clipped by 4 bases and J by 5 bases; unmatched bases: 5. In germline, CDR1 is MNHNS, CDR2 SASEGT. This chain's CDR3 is CASSGGQLYQPQHF. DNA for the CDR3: TGTGCCAGCAGTGGGGGACAGCTTTATCAGCCCCAGCATTTT.

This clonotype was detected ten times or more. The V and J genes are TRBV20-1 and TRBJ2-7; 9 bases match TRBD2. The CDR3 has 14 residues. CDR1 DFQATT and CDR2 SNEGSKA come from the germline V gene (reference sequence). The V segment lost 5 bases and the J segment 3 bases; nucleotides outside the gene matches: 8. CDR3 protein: CSARSGSTVYEQYF. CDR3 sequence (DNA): TGCAGTGCTCGTAGCGGGAGTACCGTCTACGAGCAGTACTTC.

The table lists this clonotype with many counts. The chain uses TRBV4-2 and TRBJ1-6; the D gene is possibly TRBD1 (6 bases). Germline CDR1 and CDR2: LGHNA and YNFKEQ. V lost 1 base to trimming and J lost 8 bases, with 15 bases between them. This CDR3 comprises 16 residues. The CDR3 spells CASSQALAGAYSPLHF. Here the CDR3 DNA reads TGTGCCAGCAGCCAAGCCTTGGCAGGGGCCTATTCACCCCTCCACTTT.

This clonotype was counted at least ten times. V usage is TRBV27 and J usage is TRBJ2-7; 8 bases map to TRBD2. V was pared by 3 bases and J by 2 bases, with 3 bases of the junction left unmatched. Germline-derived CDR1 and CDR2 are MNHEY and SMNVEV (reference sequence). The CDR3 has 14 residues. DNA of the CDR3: TGTGCCAGCAGTTTTAGCGGGACAACCTACGAGCAGTACTTC. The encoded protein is CASSFSGTTYEQYF.

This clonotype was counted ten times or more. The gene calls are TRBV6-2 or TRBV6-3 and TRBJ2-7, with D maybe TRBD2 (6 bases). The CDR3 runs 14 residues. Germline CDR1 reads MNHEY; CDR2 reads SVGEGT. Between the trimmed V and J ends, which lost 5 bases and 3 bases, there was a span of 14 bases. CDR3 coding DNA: TGTGCCAGCAGTCCCTACGGGGGAAACTACGAGCAGTACTTC. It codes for CASSPYGGNYEQYF.

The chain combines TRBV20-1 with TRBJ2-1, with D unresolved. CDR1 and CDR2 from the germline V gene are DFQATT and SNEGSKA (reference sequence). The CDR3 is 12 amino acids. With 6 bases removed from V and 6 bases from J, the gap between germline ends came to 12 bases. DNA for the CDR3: TGCAGTGCCCGACCTATAGGCAATGAGCAGTTCTTC. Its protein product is CSARPIGNEQFF.

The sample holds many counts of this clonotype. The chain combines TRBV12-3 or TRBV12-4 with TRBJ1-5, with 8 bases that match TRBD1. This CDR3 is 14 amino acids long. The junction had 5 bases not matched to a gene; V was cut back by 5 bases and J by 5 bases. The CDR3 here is CASSPGQEYQPQHF. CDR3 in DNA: TGTGCCAGCAGTCCGGGACAGGAGTATCAGCCCCAGCATTTT.

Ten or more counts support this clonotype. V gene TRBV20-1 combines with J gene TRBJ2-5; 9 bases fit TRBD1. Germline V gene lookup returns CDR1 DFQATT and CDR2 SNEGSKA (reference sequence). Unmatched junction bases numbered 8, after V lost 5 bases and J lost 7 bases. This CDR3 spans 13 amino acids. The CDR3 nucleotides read TGCAGTGCTCCGGACAGGGGATATAGGACCCAGTACTTC. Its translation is CSAPDRGYRTQYF.

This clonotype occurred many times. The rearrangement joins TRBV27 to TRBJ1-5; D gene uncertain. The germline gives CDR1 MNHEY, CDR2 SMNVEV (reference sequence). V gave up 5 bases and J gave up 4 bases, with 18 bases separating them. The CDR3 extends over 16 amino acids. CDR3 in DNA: TGTGCCAGCAGTGAGTTGGCGACCGCCGCTAATCAGCCCCAGCATTTT. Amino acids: CASSELATAANQPQHF.

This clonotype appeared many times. CDR3 loop: CSLGQDYGYTF. CDR3 sequence (DNA): TGCAGCTTGGGACAGGACTATGGCTACACCTTC. V and J are TRBV29-1 and TRBJ1-2; 8 nucleotides align to TRBD1. After removal of 8 bases from V and 3 bases from J, the junction contained 2 bases not matched to a gene. The CDR3 has 11 residues. Germline V gene lookup returns CDR1 SQVTM and CDR2 ANQGSEA. Full variable domain (missing parts from reference TRBV29-1 and TRBJ1-2): SAVISQKPSRDICQRGTSLTIQCQVDSQVTMMFWYRQQPGQSLTLIATANQGSEATYESGFVIDKFPISRPNLTFSTLTVSNMSPEDSSIYLCSLGQDYGYTFGSGTRLTVV.

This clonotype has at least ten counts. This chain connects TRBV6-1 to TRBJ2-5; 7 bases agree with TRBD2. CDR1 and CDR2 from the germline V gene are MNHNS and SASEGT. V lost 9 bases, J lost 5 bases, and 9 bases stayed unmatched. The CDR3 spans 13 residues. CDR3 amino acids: CASGRVGGETQYF. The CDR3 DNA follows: TGTGCCAGTGGTCGTGTCGGGGGGGAGACCCAGTACTTC.